Shown below are 2 T cell receptor beta chains from a single sample sequenced in a study of technical replicates of blood from a handful of donors. Libraries were prepared by immunoSEQ multiplex PCR; TCRdb keeps only in-frame clonotypes and omits some of them. The table shows roughly 90,000 clones, with 94% occurring only once. Sequenced material: T cells isolated from PBMCs. The receptor source for this set is a human donor in good health.

With regard to this clone: This same CDR3 is encoded by further DNA sequences in the sample. The V gene is TRBV9, the J gene TRBJ2-5, with a tentative D call TRBD2 (6 bases). V was cut by 0 bases and J by 2 bases, with 8 bases left in between. Germline V gene sequence: CDR1 SGDLS, CDR2 YYNGEE. This CDR3 has 14 amino acids. The CDR3 bases are TGTGCCAGCAGCGTAGGTGGGGGGCAAGAGACCCAGTACTTC. It translates to CASSVGGGQETQYF.

Only one count was recorded for this clone. V and J are TRBV6-5 and TRBJ2-1; possibly TRBD2 for D (5 bases). Germline V CDR1 and CDR2: MNHEY, SVGAGI. The V end was cut by 2 bases, the J end by 1 base, with 9 bases between. This CDR3 comprises 15 residues. Written as DNA, the CDR3 is TGTGCCAGCAGTTACATCGGGGTTTCCTACAATGAGCAGTTCTTC. Translated: CASSYIGVSYNEQFF.